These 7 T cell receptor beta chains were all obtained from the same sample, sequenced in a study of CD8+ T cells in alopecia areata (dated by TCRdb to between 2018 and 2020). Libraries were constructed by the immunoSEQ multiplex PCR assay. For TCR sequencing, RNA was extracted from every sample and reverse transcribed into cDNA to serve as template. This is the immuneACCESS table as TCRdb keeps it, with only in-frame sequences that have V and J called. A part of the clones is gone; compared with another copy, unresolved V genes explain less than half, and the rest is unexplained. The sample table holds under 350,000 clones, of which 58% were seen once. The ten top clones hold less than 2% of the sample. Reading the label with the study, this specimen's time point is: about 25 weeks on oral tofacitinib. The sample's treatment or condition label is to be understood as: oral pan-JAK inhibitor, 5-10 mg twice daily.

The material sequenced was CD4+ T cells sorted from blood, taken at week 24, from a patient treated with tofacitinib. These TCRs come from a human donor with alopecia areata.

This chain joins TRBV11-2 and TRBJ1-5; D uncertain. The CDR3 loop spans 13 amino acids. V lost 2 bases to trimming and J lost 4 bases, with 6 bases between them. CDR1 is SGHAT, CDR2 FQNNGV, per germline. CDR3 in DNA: TGTGCCAGCAGCTTATTCTCTAATCAGCCCCAGCATTTT. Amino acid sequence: CASSLFSNQPQHF.

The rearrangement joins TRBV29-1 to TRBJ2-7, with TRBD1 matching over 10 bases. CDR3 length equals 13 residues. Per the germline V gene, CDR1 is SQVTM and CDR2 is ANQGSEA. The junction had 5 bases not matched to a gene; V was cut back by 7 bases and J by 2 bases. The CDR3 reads CSAAGTGAYEQYF. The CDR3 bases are TGCAGCGCCGCTGGGACAGGGGCCTACGAGCAGTACTTC.

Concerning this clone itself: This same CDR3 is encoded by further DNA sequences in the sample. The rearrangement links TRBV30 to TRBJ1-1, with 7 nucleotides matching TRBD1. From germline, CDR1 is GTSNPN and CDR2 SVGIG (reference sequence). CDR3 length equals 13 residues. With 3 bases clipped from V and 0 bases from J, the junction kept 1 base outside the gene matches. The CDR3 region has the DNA TGTGCCTGGAGGGGGACAGTGAACACTGAAGCTTTCTTT. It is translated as CAWRGTVNTEAFF.

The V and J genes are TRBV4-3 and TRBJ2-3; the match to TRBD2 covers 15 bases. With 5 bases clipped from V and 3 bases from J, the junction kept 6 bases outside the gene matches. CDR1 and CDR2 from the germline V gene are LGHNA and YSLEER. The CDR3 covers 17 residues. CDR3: CASSRTSGGVGTDTQYF. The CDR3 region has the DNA TGCGCCAGCAGCAGGACTAGCGGGGGGGTCGGTACAGATACGCAGTATTTT.

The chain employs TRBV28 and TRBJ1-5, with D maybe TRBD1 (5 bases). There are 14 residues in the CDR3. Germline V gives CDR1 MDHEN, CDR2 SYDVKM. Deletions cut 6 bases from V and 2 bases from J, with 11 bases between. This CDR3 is CASRQGGGNQPQHF. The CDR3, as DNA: TGTGCCAGCAGGCAGGGCGGGGGCAATCAGCCCCAGCATTTT.

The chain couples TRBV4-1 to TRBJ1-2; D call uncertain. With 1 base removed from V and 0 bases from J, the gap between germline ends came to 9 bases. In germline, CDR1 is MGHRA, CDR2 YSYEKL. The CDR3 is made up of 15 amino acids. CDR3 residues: CASSQGRLANYGYTF. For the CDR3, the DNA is TGCGCCAGCAGCCAAGGCAGGTTAGCTAACTATGGCTACACCTTC.

CDR3: CASSRTGRLNTEAFF. CDR3 nucleotides: TGTGCCAGCAGCCGTACGGGACGGTTGAACACTGAAGCTTTCTTT. The chain recombines TRBV28 with TRBJ1-1, with D possibly matching TRBD1 (5 bases). The CDR3 runs to 15 residues. In germline, CDR1 is MDHEN, CDR2 SYDVKM. The germline V and J ends were trimmed by 6 bases and 0 bases, with 14 bases remaining between them.